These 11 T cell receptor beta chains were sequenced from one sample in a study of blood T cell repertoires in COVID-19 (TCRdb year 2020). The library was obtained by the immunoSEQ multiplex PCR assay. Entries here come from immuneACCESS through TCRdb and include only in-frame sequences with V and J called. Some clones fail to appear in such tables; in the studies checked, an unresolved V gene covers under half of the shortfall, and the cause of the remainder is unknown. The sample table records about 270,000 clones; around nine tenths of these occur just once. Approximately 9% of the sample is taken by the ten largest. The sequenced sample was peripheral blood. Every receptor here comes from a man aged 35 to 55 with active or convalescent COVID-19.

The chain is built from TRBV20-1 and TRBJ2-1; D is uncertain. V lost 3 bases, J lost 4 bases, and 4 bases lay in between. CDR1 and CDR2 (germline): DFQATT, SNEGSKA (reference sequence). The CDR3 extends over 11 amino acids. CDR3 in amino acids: CSASAYNEQFF. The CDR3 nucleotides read TGCAGTGCTAGTGCGTACAATGAGCAGTTCTTC.

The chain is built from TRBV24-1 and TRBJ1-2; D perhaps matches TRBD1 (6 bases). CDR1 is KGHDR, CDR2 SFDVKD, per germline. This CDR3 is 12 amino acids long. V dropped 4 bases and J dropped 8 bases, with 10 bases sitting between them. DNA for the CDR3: TGTGCCACCAGTGAAACAGGGAGAGGCTACACCTTC. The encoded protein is CATSETGRGYTF.

CDR3: CSVEGLVLDTQYF. As DNA, the CDR3 is TGCAGCGTTGAAGGTCTAGTCTTAGATACGCAGTATTTT. The gene calls are TRBV29-1 and TRBJ2-3; D not resolved. The CDR3 totals 13 residues. Germline CDR1 and CDR2: SQVTM and ANQGSEA. Trimming removed 1 base from V and 5 bases from J, with 10 bases in between.

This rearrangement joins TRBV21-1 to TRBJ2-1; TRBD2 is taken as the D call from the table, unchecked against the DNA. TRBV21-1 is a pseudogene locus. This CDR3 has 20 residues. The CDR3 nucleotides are TGTGCCAGCACCCGACAGGGAGAACTAGCGGGAGGCCCGACCTACAATGAGCAGTTCTTC. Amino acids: CASTRQGELAGGPTYNEQFF.

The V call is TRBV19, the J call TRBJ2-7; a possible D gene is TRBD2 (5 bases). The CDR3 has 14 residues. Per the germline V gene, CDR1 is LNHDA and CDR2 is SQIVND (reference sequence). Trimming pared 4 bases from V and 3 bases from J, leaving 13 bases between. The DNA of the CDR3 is TGTGCCAGTAGTAGAAGCGGCACCCTCTACGAGCAGTACTTC. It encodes CASSRSGTLYEQYF.

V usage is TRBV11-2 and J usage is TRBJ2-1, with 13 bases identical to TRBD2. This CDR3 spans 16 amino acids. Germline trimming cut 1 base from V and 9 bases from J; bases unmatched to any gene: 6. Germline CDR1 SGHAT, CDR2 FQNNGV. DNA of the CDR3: TGTGCCAGCAGCTTAGGACTAGCGGGGGGATGGGGTGAGCAGTTCTTC. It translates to CASSLGLAGGWGEQFF. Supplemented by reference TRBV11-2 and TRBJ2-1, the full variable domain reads EAGVAQSPRYKIIEKRQSVAFWCNPISGHATLYWYQQILGQGPKLLIQFQNNGVVDDSQLPKDRFSAERLKGVDSTLKIQPAKLEDSAVYLCASSLGLAGGWGEQFFGPGTRLTVL.

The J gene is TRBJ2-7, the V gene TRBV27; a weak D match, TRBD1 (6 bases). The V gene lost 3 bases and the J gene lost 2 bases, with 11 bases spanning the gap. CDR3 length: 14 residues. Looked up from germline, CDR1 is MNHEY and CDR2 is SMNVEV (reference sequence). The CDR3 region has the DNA TGTGCCAGCAGTTTCCAGGGGAAAACCTACGAGCAGTACTTC. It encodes CASSFQGKTYEQYF.

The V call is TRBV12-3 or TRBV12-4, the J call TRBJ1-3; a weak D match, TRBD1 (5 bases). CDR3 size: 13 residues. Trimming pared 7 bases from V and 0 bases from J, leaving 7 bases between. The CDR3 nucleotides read TGTGCCAGCAAAGGGGACTCTGGAAACACCATATATTTT. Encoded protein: CASKGDSGNTIYF.

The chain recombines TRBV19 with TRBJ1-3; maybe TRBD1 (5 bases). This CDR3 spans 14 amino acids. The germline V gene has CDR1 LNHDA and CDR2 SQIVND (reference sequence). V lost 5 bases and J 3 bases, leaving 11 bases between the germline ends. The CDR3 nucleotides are TGTGCCAGTAGTTACCAGGGCAATGGAAACACCATATATTTT. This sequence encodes CASSYQGNGNTIYF.

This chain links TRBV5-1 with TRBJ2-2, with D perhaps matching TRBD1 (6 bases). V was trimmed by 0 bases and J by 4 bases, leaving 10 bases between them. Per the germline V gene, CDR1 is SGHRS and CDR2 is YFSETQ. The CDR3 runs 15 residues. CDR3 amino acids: CASSLAPGVTGELFF. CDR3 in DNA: TGCGCCAGCAGCTTGGCCCCAGGGGTCACCGGGGAGCTGTTTTTT.

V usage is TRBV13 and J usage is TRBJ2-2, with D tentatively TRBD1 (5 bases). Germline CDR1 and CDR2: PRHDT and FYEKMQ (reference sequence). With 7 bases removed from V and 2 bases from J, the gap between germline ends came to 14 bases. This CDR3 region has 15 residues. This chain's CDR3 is CASIEGAANTGELFF. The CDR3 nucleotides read TGTGCCAGCATCGAAGGGGCAGCTAACACCGGGGAGCTGTTTTTT.